A selection of T cell receptor beta chains follows, all from one sample in a study of T cell responses to AZD1222 COVID-19 vaccine. TCRdb's copy holds only in-frame clones and misses some; the assay was immunoSEQ multiplex PCR. This table has 150,000 to 190,000 clones, 87% appearing once. The specimen was peripheral blood, collected 28 days after the second AZD1222 dose. The receptors stem from an adult who received the AZD1222 COVID-19 vaccine. CDR3s include the opening cysteine and the closing phenylalanine or tryptophan. The D gene is left open where the match is weak. Expanded clones get a size class; other rows say once, few or many, or leave the size out.

j_call,v_call,d_call,clone_size,cdr3_nt,cdr3_aa
TRBJ2-6,TRBV5-4,NA,NA,TGTGCCAGCAGCCCATCGGCGACCTCTGGGGCCAACGTCCTGACTTTC,CASSPSATSGANVLTF
TRBJ2-3,TRBV5-4,NA,NA,TGTGCCAGCAGCTTGGCAGGCACAGATACGCAGTATTTT,CASSLAGTDTQYF
TRBJ1-2,TRBV28,TRBD1,NA,TGTGCCAGCAGCACGACAGGGGGCACTGGCTACACCTTC,CASSTTGGTGYTF
TRBJ2-2,TRBV5-4,NA,NA,TGTGCCAGCAGCTTGGTTTGGGAATCGTTTGCCGGGGAGCTGTTTTTT,CASSLVWESFAGELFF
TRBJ2-3,TRBV24-1,NA,NA,TGTGCCACCAGTCTCGGCACAGATACGCAGTATTTT,CATSLGTDTQYF
TRBJ1-5,TRBV28,NA,NA,TGTGCCAGCAGTTTCAATCAGCCCCAGCATTTT,CASSFNQPQHF
TRBJ2-1,TRBV6-1,NA,NA,TGTGCCAGCAGTGAATTAGGGGGTAATTACAATGAGCAGTTCTTC,CASSELGGNYNEQFF
TRBJ2-2,TRBV28,TRBD1,NA,TGTGCCAGCAGTCTTCCCCGGGGACAGGGGGCGAAGGGGCTGTTTTTT,CASSLPRGQGAKGLFF
TRBJ2-2,TRBV24-1,TRBD2,NA,TGTGCCACCAGTGGGATGACTAGCGGGCCGAACACCGGGGAGCTGTTTTTT,CATSGMTSGPNTGELFF
TRBJ1-3,TRBV18,NA,NA,TGTGCCAGCTCACCCACCCCGGGACAAATCTCTGGAAACACCATATATTTT,CASSPTPGQISGNTIYF
TRBJ2-7,TRBV12-2,NA,few,TGTGCAAGTCGCTTAGGCGCAGGTCGAGGGCGCGAGCAGTACTTC,CASRLGAGRGREQYF